Each of the 21 T cell receptor beta chains below was sequenced from the same sample in a study of T cell responses to AZD1222 COVID-19 vaccine (dated by TCRdb to 2020 to 2023). This sample's time point label indicates: about 28 days (+/-7) after the second vaccine dose. The label giving this sample's treatment or condition can be read as: meningococcal conjugate vaccine given as trial control. The method behind the library was the immunoSEQ multiplex PCR assay. Sourced from immuneACCESS, this table was stored by TCRdb with only in-frame sequences that have V and J called. A share of the clones is absent; for the studies checked, an unresolved V gene accounts for under half, and the remainder has no known explanation. Recorded for this sample are roughly 200,000 clones; 90% to 95% of them occurred a single time. Of the sample, less than 4.5% is held by the ten largest clones. The source material was peripheral blood, sampled 28 days after the second dose of the MenACWY control vaccine. These receptors all stem from an adult who received the MenACWY meningococcal vaccine as a control.

CDR3: CASSYSQGARSDTQYF. The CDR3 region has the DNA TGTGCCAGCAGTTACTCCCAGGGGGCGCGTTCGGATACGCAGTATTTT. The chain has TRBV6-5 and TRBJ2-3; 8 bases map to TRBD1. The germline V gene encodes CDR1 MNHEY and CDR2 SVGAGI. J gave up 6 bases and V 0 bases, and 8 bases lay outside the gene matches. The CDR3 runs to 16 residues.

The chain is built from TRBV5-8 and TRBJ1-4; D unresolved. Germline values: CDR1 SGHTS, CDR2 YDEGEE. The CDR3 loop spans 14 amino acids. V lost 9 bases and J lost 7, with 19 bases in between. This CDR3 is CATAEGPLGEKLFF. The CDR3 region has the DNA TGTGCCACCGCAGAGGGCCCTCTTGGTGAAAAACTGTTTTTT.

The chain uses TRBV7-2 and TRBJ2-7; 7 positions agree with TRBD2. Germline assignment: CDR1 SGHTA and CDR2 FQGNSA. The V and J ends lost 4 bases and 0 bases, in that order; junction bases with no gene match: 3. The CDR3 loop spans 14 amino acids. The CDR3 spells CASSWGDYSYEQYF. DNA of the CDR3: TGTGCCAGCAGCTGGGGGGACTACTCCTACGAGCAGTACTTC.

This chain connects TRBV2 to TRBJ2-2, with TRBD2 identical over 8 bases. The CDR3 has 15 amino acids. The V segment lost 6 bases and the J segment 6 bases; nucleotides outside the gene matches: 9. CDR1 is SNHLY, CDR2 FYNNEI, per germline. The CDR3 sequence is CASRPGTSPAGELFF. Written as DNA, the CDR3 is TGTGCCAGCAGACCTGGGACTAGTCCCGCCGGGGAGCTGTTTTTT.

This clone has only a few counts. This chain joins TRBV7-2 and TRBJ2-1; perhaps TRBD2 as D (6 bases). V was clipped by 7 bases and J by 0 bases, with 10 bases between them. The germline gives CDR1 SGHTA, CDR2 FQGNSA. This CDR3 contains 14 residues. Here the CDR3 reads CASNGGASYNEQFF. Written as DNA, the CDR3 is TGTGCCAGCAATGGCGGGGCCTCCTACAATGAGCAGTTCTTC.

Only one count was recorded for this clone. This rearrangement joins TRBV10-3 to TRBJ1-2; 9 bases match TRBD1. The CDR3 length is 15 residues. Germline CDR1 is ENHRY and CDR2 is SYGVKD. The junction had 11 bases not matched to a gene; V was cut back by 4 bases and J by 8 bases. CDR3 residues: CAISVVGTGQGGYTF. The CDR3 DNA follows: TGTGCCATCAGTGTCGTCGGGACAGGGCAAGGGGGCTACACCTTC.

V gene TRBV7-2 combines with J gene TRBJ2-5; 10 bases are shared with TRBD2. This CDR3 region has 16 residues. The V gene end was trimmed by 0 bases and the J gene end by 2 bases; junction bases not matched to a gene: 3. CDR1 and CDR2 from the germline V gene are SGHTA and FQGNSA. CDR3 bases: TGTGCCAGCAGCTTAGCGGCAGCGGGAGGGCAAGAGACCCAGTACTTC. It yields the protein CASSLAAAGGQETQYF.

The V call is TRBV6-5, the J call TRBJ2-5; D unclear. The germline V gene encodes CDR1 MNHEY and CDR2 SVGAGI. The CDR3 spans 12 residues. The ends were cut back, 5 bases at V and 3 bases at J, with 7 bases in the middle. CDR3 protein: CASSRTEETQYF. CDR3 sequence (DNA): TGTGCCAGCAGTCGGACCGAAGAGACCCAGTACTTC.

The chain employs TRBV30 and TRBJ1-1, with 8 bases lining up with TRBD1. This CDR3 has 16 residues. Trimming took 5 bases from V and 3 from J; bases not matched to a gene: 14. Germline V gene lookup returns CDR1 GTSNPN and CDR2 SVGIG (reference sequence). CDR3 sequence (DNA): TGTGCCTGGTCAAAAACAGCAGGGGGCTTGGACACTGAAGCTTTCTTT. This gives the protein CAWSKTAGGLDTEAFF.

The sample holds one count of this clone. CDR3: CASSQLQGNYNSPLHF. The CDR3 nucleotides are TGTGCCAGCAGTCAACTACAGGGGAATTATAATTCACCCCTCCACTTT. The chain carries TRBV27 and TRBJ1-6, with 7 bases matching TRBD1. The CDR3 runs to 16 residues. CDR1 is MNHEY and CDR2 is SMNVEV in the germline V gene (reference sequence). V shed 5 bases, J shed 4 bases, and the junction held 8 bases outside the gene matches.

The chain couples TRBV4-2 to TRBJ2-5; no definite D call. This CDR3 has 13 residues. Trimming took 0 bases from V and 6 from J, leaving 8 bases between them. Germline V gives CDR1 LGHNA, CDR2 YNFKEQ. The CDR3 nucleotides read TGTGCCAGCAGCCAAGAGGCTCTCCAGACCCAGTACTTC. This sequence encodes CASSQEALQTQYF.

The CDR3 is CASSPGLAGDEQYF. CDR3 DNA sequence: TGTGCCAGCAGCCCCGGACTAGCGGGAGACGAGCAGTACTTC. The rearrangement links TRBV7-7 to TRBJ2-7; 13 positions agree with TRBD2. Unmatched junction bases numbered 3, after V lost 5 bases and J lost 5 bases. From germline, CDR1 is SSHAT and CDR2 FNYEAQ (reference sequence). CDR3 length equals 14 residues.

This chain links TRBV10-3 with TRBJ2-3; D is ambiguous. Germline V lookup: CDR1 ENHRY, CDR2 SYGVKD. This CDR3 is 10 amino acids long. This chain's CDR3 is CVTGTDTQYF. As DNA, the CDR3 is TGTGTTACGGGCACAGATACGCAGTATTTT.

The chain employs TRBV6-5 and TRBJ1-1, with D unclear. The V end lost 6 bases, the J end lost 1 base, and 9 bases lay between the germline ends. Germline-derived CDR1 and CDR2 are MNHEY and SVGAGI. This CDR3 is 13 amino acids long. Written as DNA, the CDR3 is TGTGCCAGCAGGAGATTACAGAACACTGAAGCTTTCTTT. The encoded protein is CASRRLQNTEAFF.

The V call is TRBV2, the J call TRBJ2-1, with unresolved D. Trimming took off 3 bases at V and 8 bases at J, with 17 bases between the two ends. The V gene's germline CDR1 is SNHLY and CDR2 FYNNEI. This CDR3 spans 15 amino acids. Here the CDR3 DNA reads TGTGCCAGCAGTGAGGGTAGCAGACCTTGGGATGAGCAGTTCTTC. This translates into CASSEGSRPWDEQFF.

A remark on this clone: The junction and the germline gene differ at one end; a read error may be behind it. The CDR3 sequence: CSAPGPAGAIF. As DNA, the CDR3 is TGCAGTGCCCCGGGGCCAGCGGGCGCGATCTTC. The V gene is TRBV20-1, the J gene TRBJ2-1, with D possibly being TRBD2 (6 bases). CDR1 and CDR2 from the germline V gene are DFQATT and SNEGSKA (reference sequence). The CDR3 loop spans 11 amino acids.

This chain's CDR3 is CASSKEKAWKGYQETQYF. In DNA form, the CDR3 reads TGTGCCAGCAGCAAAGAGAAAGCGTGGAAAGGGTACCAAGAGACCCAGTACTTC. The gene calls are TRBV21-1 and TRBJ2-5. TRBV21-1 represents a pseudogene. This CDR3 contains 18 residues.

This clone turned up a few times. The genes are TRBV6-2 or TRBV6-3 and TRBJ2-2; D might be TRBD1 or TRBD2, each matching 5 bases. V was cut by 0 bases and J by 3 bases, with 14 bases left in between. CDR3 length: 17 amino acids. CDR1 is MNHEY, CDR2 SVGEGT, per germline. The CDR3 loop is CASSYSSGRADTGELFF. CDR3 sequence (DNA): TGTGCCAGCAGTTACTCGAGCGGCAGGGCGGACACCGGGGAGCTGTTTTTT.

The chain carries TRBV18 and TRBJ1-5; tentatively, D is TRBD1 (5 bases). Germline loops: CDR1 KGHSH, CDR2 LQKENI. The CDR3 has 14 amino acids. V lost 1 base to trimming and J lost 6 bases, with 10 bases between them. CDR3 residues: CASSPRAGPQPQHF. The CDR3 DNA follows: TGTGCCAGCTCACCACGGGCAGGGCCTCAGCCCCAGCATTTT.

The V gene is TRBV4-3, the J gene TRBJ2-3; 10 bases line up with TRBD2. V gave up 3 bases and J gave up 3 bases; unmatched junction bases: 0. From germline, CDR1 is LGHNA and CDR2 YSLEER. CDR3 length: 14 amino acids. The CDR3 sequence: CASSQGLATDTQYF. The CDR3 DNA follows: TGCGCCAGCAGCCAGGGACTAGCGACAGATACGCAGTATTTT.

A single count supports this clone. The chain combines TRBV12-3 or TRBV12-4 with TRBJ2-1; D gene ambiguous. This CDR3 is built from 11 residues. V lost 3 bases and J lost 7, with 4 bases in between. CDR3 residues: CASSFGNEQFF. The CDR3 DNA reads TGTGCCAGCAGTTTCGGGAATGAGCAGTTCTTC.